Shown below are 17 T cell receptor beta chains from a single sample sequenced in a study of blood T cell repertoires in COVID-19 (dated by TCRdb to 2018 to 2021). The library was generated by the immunoSEQ multiplex PCR assay. The table comes from immuneACCESS by way of TCRdb, which keeps in-frame sequences with V and J called. Part of the clones is missing from these tables; in studies checked, under half for an unresolved V gene and the rest for unknown reasons. The sample has roughly 250,000 clones on record, approximately 80% of them singletons. The ten largest clones represent about 4% of the sample. Source material: peripheral blood. The receptors derive from a woman in her 40s with active or convalescent COVID-19.

The V gene is TRBV4-1, the J gene TRBJ1-1, with D hard to call. The V end was cut by 6 bases, the J end by 1 base, with 12 bases between. CDR1 and CDR2 from the germline V gene are MGHRA and YSYEKL. The CDR3 sequence is 14 residues long. The CDR3 nucleotides read TGCGCCAGCAGGAACCTAGCCAGGAACACTGAAGCTTTCTTT. Protein sequence: CASRNLARNTEAFF.

The rearrangement links TRBV5-5 to TRBJ1-6; D remains unclear. The CDR3 extends over 15 amino acids. CDR1 is SGHKS, CDR2 YYEKEE, per germline (reference sequence). V was shortened by 4 bases and J by 5 bases, with 13 bases between the two germline ends. The CDR3 is CASSAHGQNNSPLHF. The CDR3 coding sequence is TGTGCCAGCAGCGCCCATGGGCAGAATAATTCACCCCTCCACTTT.

J is TRBJ1-1 and V is TRBV7-3; D might be TRBD1 (6 bases). Per germline, CDR1 SGHTA and CDR2 FQGTGA. V dropped 5 bases and J dropped 4 bases, with 11 bases sitting between them. CDR3 length equals 13 residues. CDR3 loop: CASSLVTGTEAFF. In DNA form, the CDR3 reads TGTGCCAGCAGCCTGGTGACAGGCACTGAAGCTTTCTTT.

The table lists this clone with a count of one. The chain has TRBV5-6 and TRBJ2-4; D is undetermined. The CDR3 has 13 amino acids. Germline loops: CDR1 SGHDT, CDR2 YYEEEE. V gave up 5 bases and J gave up 6 bases, with 12 bases separating them. The CDR3 DNA follows: TGTGCCAGCAGAATGCCGGGTGGAAACATTCAGTACTTC. The encoded protein is CASRMPGGNIQYF. The complete variable domain, with remaining parts taken from reference TRBV5-6 and TRBJ2-4, reads DAGVTQSPTHLIKTRGQQVTLRCSPKSGHDTVSWYQQALGQGPQFIFQYYEEEERQRGNFPDRFSGHQFPNYSSELNVNALLLGDSALYLCASRMPGGNIQYFGAGTRLSVL.

The chain carries TRBV2 and TRBJ1-4; 8 positions agree with TRBD1. This CDR3 contains 14 residues. Per the germline V gene, CDR1 is SNHLY and CDR2 is FYNNEI. The ends lost 6 bases at V and 5 bases at J; junction bases unmatched: 5. DNA for the CDR3: TGTGCCAGCAGCCAGACAGGGGTCAATGAAAAACTGTTTTTT. The encoded protein is CASSQTGVNEKLFF.

The J gene is TRBJ1-2, the V gene TRBV10-2; TRBD1 is a possible D gene (5 bases). Trimming took off 6 bases at V and 4 bases at J, with 12 bases between the two ends. Per germline, CDR1 WSHSY and CDR2 SAAADI. The CDR3 is 13 residues long. The CDR3 loop is CASRGNRSYGYTF. CDR3 sequence (DNA): TGCGCCAGCAGGGGAAACAGGTCCTATGGCTACACCTTC.

This chain connects TRBV13 to TRBJ2-1, with D tentatively TRBD1 (5 bases). The CDR3 has 15 residues. V dropped 11 bases and J dropped 3 bases, with 20 bases sitting between them. Germline loops: CDR1 PRHDT, CDR2 FYEKMQ (reference sequence). The DNA of the CDR3 is TGTGCCCCTCGGCGGTCAGGGTCCCTCTACAATGAGCAGTTCTTC. Translated, it gives CAPRRSGSLYNEQFF. The whole variable domain, filled in from reference TRBV13 and TRBJ2-1, reads AAGVIQSPRHLIKEKRETATLKCYPIPRHDTVYWYQQGPGQDPQFLISFYEKMQSDKGSIPDRFSAQQFSDYHSELNMSSLELGDSALYFCAPRRSGSLYNEQFFGPGTRLTVL.

The gene calls are TRBV5-1 and TRBJ2-2; TRBD2 might be the D (7 bases). The length of the CDR3 is 17 residues. Germline values: CDR1 SGHRS, CDR2 YFSETQ. Deletions cut 0 bases from V and 3 bases from J, with 15 bases between. This CDR3 is CASSLEGRGLYTGELFF. The CDR3 DNA sequence: TGCGCCAGCAGCTTGGAGGGGCGGGGGCTTTACACCGGGGAGCTGTTTTTT.

The chain uses TRBV24-1 and TRBJ2-7; 11 nucleotides agree with TRBD1. Looked up from germline, CDR1 is KGHDR and CDR2 is SFDVKD. V lost 5 bases and J lost 3; bases outside the gene matches: 5. CDR3 length equals 15 residues. CDR3 DNA: TGTGCCACCAGTGGTGGGACAGGGGGTGACTACGAGCAGTACTTC. This sequence encodes CATSGGTGGDYEQYF.

V usage is TRBV11-2 and J usage is TRBJ2-3, with 8 bases lining up with TRBD1. J lost 6 bases, V lost 4 bases, and 6 bases had no gene match. This CDR3 comprises 14 residues. Per the germline V gene, CDR1 is SGHAT and CDR2 is FQNNGV. This CDR3 is CASSSMTGADTQYF. CDR3 DNA sequence: TGTGCCAGCAGCTCAATGACAGGGGCGGATACGCAGTATTTT.

This chain uses TRBV27 with TRBJ1-1, with D unresolved. CDR1 and CDR2 from the germline V gene are MNHEY and SMNVEV (reference sequence). The CDR3 totals 14 residues. V was clipped by 6 bases and J by 1 base, with 12 bases between them. CDR3 in amino acids: CASSRGPQNTEAFF. In nucleotides, the CDR3 is TGTGCCAGCAGCCGCGGCCCTCAGAACACTGAAGCTTTCTTT.

V gene TRBV10-1 combines with J gene TRBJ1-1, with D perhaps matching TRBD1 (5 bases). Between the trimmed V and J ends, which lost 6 bases and 3 bases, there was a span of 11 bases. CDR1 is WNHNN and CDR2 is SYGVQD in the germline V gene (reference sequence). This CDR3 comprises 13 residues. CDR3 sequence reads: CASSRAIDTEAFF. The DNA for the CDR3 is TGCGCCAGCAGCAGGGCAATTGACACTGAAGCTTTCTTT.

The chain couples TRBV18 to TRBJ2-7, with TRBD1 matching 10 bases. Germline V gene sequence: CDR1 KGHSH, CDR2 LQKENI. V lost 6 bases, J lost 3 bases, and 8 bases stayed unmatched. This CDR3 spans 15 amino acids. Here the CDR3 reads CASSSGTGASYEQYF. The CDR3 DNA reads TGTGCCAGCTCGTCCGGGACAGGGGCCAGCTACGAGCAGTACTTC.

The chain joins TRBV10-2 to TRBJ2-3; no clear D. The CDR3 length is 12 residues. Trimming shortened V by 4 bases and J by 10 bases, and 12 bases separated the two germline ends. In germline, CDR1 is WSHSY, CDR2 SAAADI. The CDR3 DNA reads as TGCGCCAGCAGTGGCAACTATATGGCGCAGTATTTT. This sequence encodes CASSGNYMAQYF.

The chain combines TRBV28 with TRBJ2-1, with 7 bases fitting TRBD2. Germline assignment: CDR1 MDHEN and CDR2 SYDVKM. The CDR3 has 17 amino acids. V was clipped by 5 bases and J by 6 bases; unmatched bases: 16. The CDR3: CASSPSSPGGSGNEQFF. DNA for the CDR3: TGTGCCAGCAGTCCCTCGAGTCCGGGGGGATCAGGCAATGAGCAGTTCTTC.

This clone occurred a few times. The chain uses TRBV5-1 and TRBJ1-3; no clear D. Germline assignment: CDR1 SGHRS and CDR2 YFSETQ. V was pared by 1 base and J by 0 bases, with 11 bases between. This CDR3 contains 16 residues. The CDR3 DNA reads TGCGCCAGCAGCTTGAGTCTCAGTTCCTCTGGAAACACCATATATTTT. This codes for CASSLSLSSSGNTIYF.

The V call is TRBV5-6, the J call TRBJ1-2; D remains unclear. Between the trimmed V and J ends, which lost 4 bases and 0 bases, there was a span of 13 bases. The V gene's germline CDR1 is SGHDT and CDR2 YYEEEE. This CDR3 comprises 15 residues. The CDR3 protein is CASSGWTETNYGYTF. Here the CDR3 DNA reads TGTGCCAGCAGCGGATGGACTGAGACTAACTATGGCTACACCTTC. Full variable domain (missing parts from reference TRBV5-6 and TRBJ1-2): DAGVTQSPTHLIKTRGQQVTLRCSPKSGHDTVSWYQQALGQGPQFIFQYYEEEERQRGNFPDRFSGHQFPNYSSELNVNALLLGDSALYLCASSGWTETNYGYTFGSGTRLTVV.